The 18 T cell receptor beta chains below were found in one sample sequenced in a study of STAT5B mutations in CD4+ large granular lymphocyte leukemia. Measured with immunoSEQ multiplex PCR; TCRdb has only the in-frame clones, and not every one. The top ten clones hold 3.4% of a sample with 37,000 or so clones, about 85% of them seen once. Sequencing was carried out using CD4+ T cells from blood buffy coats. Receptor source: a human donor in good health.

This clone was seen only a few times. The chain carries TRBV19 and TRBJ2-2; 9 bases match TRBD1. Trimming at V came to 6 bases and at J to 5 bases, leaving 7 bases not matched to a gene. The CDR3 sequence is 15 residues long. Germline V lookup: CDR1 LNHDA, CDR2 SQIVND (reference sequence). The DNA of the CDR3 is TGTGCCAGTAGAAGGGACAGGGCCCAGACCGGGGAGCTGTTTTTT. Translating it yields CASRRDRAQTGELFF.

Concerning this clone itself: The same CDR3 is also encoded by other DNA sequences in this sample. The V and J genes are TRBV10-2 and TRBJ2-6; weak D call: TRBD1 (5 bases). Trimming took 4 bases from V and 0 from J, leaving 10 bases between them. The length of the CDR3 is 16 residues. CDR1 is WSHSY, CDR2 SAAADI, per germline. In DNA, the CDR3 is TGCGCCAGCAGTGTACAGGATCCCTCTGGGGCCAACGTCCTGACTTTC. It specifies CASSVQDPSGANVLTF.

The rearrangement links TRBV29-1 to TRBJ1-1; D perhaps matches TRBD1 (5 bases). There are 12 residues in the CDR3. CDR1 is SQVTM and CDR2 is ANQGSEA in the germline V gene. The V gene lost 5 bases and the J gene lost 1 base, with 8 bases spanning the gap. CDR3 sequence (DNA): TGCAGCGTTACCCAGGGGAACACTGAAGCTTTCTTT. Protein product: CSVTQGNTEAFF.

The genes are TRBV7-2 and TRBJ1-4; 7 bases agree with TRBD1. J was trimmed by 8 bases and V by 5 bases; bases with no gene match: 8. From germline, CDR1 is SGHTA and CDR2 FQGNSA. The CDR3 extends over 14 amino acids. The CDR3, as DNA: TGTGCCAGCAGCGCGGACAGGAGCAAGGAAAAACTGTTTTTT. This sequence encodes CASSADRSKEKLFF. Full variable domain (outside the CDR3, taken from reference TRBV7-2 and TRBJ1-4): GAGVSQSPSNKVTEKGKDVELRCDPISGHTALYWYRQSLGQGLEFLIYFQGNSAPDKSGLPSDRFSAERTGGSVSTLTIQRTQQEDSAVYLCASSADRSKEKLFFGSGTQLSVL.

The chain combines TRBV19 with TRBJ1-4, with D unclear. Germline V gives CDR1 LNHDA, CDR2 SQIVND (reference sequence). This CDR3 contains 13 residues. The ends were cut back, 2 bases at V and 2 bases at J, with 3 bases in the middle. CDR3 region: CASSILTNEKLFF. The CDR3 DNA sequence: TGTGCCAGTAGTATATTGACTAATGAAAAACTGTTTTTT.

The chain carries TRBV28 and TRBJ2-3; D unresolved. Deletions cut 3 bases from V and 4 bases from J, with 8 bases between. The CDR3 loop spans 13 amino acids. The germline gives CDR1 MDHEN, CDR2 SYDVKM. In DNA form, the CDR3 reads TGTGCCAGCAGTTTGGAAGGTTCAGATACGCAGTATTTT. Amino acid sequence: CASSLEGSDTQYF. Together with reference TRBV28 and TRBJ2-3, the CDR3 gives the full variable domain: DVKVTQSSRYLVKRTGEKVFLECVQDMDHENMFWYRQDPGLGLRLIYFSYDVKMKEKGDIPEGYSVSREKKERFSLILESASTNQTSMYLCASSLEGSDTQYFGPGTRLTVL.

The V call is TRBV11-2, the J call TRBJ2-5, with TRBD2 matching over 7 bases. V lost 2 bases and J lost 3; bases outside the gene matches: 3. This CDR3 has 14 residues. CDR1 SGHAT and CDR2 FQNNGV come from the germline V gene. CDR3 region: CASSLMLAEETQYF. CDR3 coding DNA: TGTGCCAGCAGCTTAATGCTAGCGGAAGAGACCCAGTACTTC.

This chain connects TRBV18 to TRBJ1-1; no clear D. Trimming left V 6 bases short and J 1 base short, with 12 bases between. The CDR3 has 14 residues. The germline V gene has CDR1 KGHSH and CDR2 LQKENI. In DNA, the CDR3 is TGTGCCAGCTCCCCAGGACGGCAGAACACTGAAGCTTTCTTT. Residues: CASSPGRQNTEAFF.

The chain has TRBV5-4 and TRBJ2-5; D gene unclear. V lost 3 bases and J lost 4, with 7 bases in between. CDR1 and CDR2 from the germline V gene are SGHNT and YYREEE (reference sequence). CDR3 length: 12 residues. The CDR3 sequence is CASSSDRETQYF. CDR3 DNA sequence: TGTGCCAGCAGCTCGGACCGAGAGACCCAGTACTTC.

J is TRBJ2-1 and V is TRBV7-3; 13 bases align to TRBD2. This CDR3 contains 17 residues. The junction had 5 bases not matched to a gene; V was cut back by 5 bases and J by 1 base. Germline CDR1 and CDR2: SGHTA and FQGTGA. The CDR3 protein is CASSPGLAGVSYNEQFF. In DNA form, the CDR3 reads TGTGCCAGCAGCCCTGGACTAGCGGGAGTATCCTACAATGAGCAGTTCTTC. The full variable domain, completed using reference TRBV7-3 and TRBJ2-1, is GAGVSQTPSNKVTEKGKYVELRCDPISGHTALYWYRQSLGQGPEFLIYFQGTGAADDSGLPNDRFFAVRPEGSVSTLKIQRTERGDSAVYLCASSPGLAGVSYNEQFFGPGTRLTVL.

V and J are TRBV19 and TRBJ2-1; tentatively, D is TRBD2 (6 bases). The germline gives CDR1 LNHDA, CDR2 SQIVND (reference sequence). This CDR3 spans 14 amino acids. The V gene lost 3 bases and the J gene lost 4 bases, with 10 bases spanning the gap. This chain's CDR3 is CASSMDSGYNEQFF. Here the CDR3 DNA reads TGTGCCAGTAGTATGGATAGCGGATACAATGAGCAGTTCTTC.

CDR3: CASPASKSYNEQFF. The CDR3 nucleotides are TGTGCCAGCCCCGCGTCGAAAAGCTACAATGAGCAGTTCTTC. The chain employs TRBV6-4 and TRBJ2-1, with D uncertain. Per germline, CDR1 MRHNA and CDR2 SNTAGT. This CDR3 comprises 14 residues. V dropped 8 bases and J dropped 3 bases, with 14 bases sitting between them.

This chain connects TRBV5-5 to TRBJ1-2; no definite D call. Trimming cost V 4 bases and J 8 bases, with 15 bases left between them. The CDR3 extends over 13 amino acids. The germline V gene has CDR1 SGHKS and CDR2 YYEKEE (reference sequence). This CDR3 is CASSDRTALGYTF. The CDR3 bases are TGTGCCAGCAGCGACCGGACTGCGCTGGGCTACACCTTC.

This sequence joins TRBV5-6 and TRBJ2-3; TRBD2 agrees at 10 bases. The junction had 3 bases not matched to a gene; V was cut back by 0 bases and J by 2 bases. The CDR3 sequence is 16 residues long. The V gene's germline CDR1 is SGHDT and CDR2 YYEEEE. CDR3 sequence (DNA): TGTGCCAGCAGCTTGGGACTAGCGGGCCTCACAGATACGCAGTATTTT. It yields the protein CASSLGLAGLTDTQYF. Drawing the rest from reference TRBV5-6 and TRBJ2-3, the complete variable domain is DAGVTQSPTHLIKTRGQQVTLRCSPKSGHDTVSWYQQALGQGPQFIFQYYEEEERQRGNFPDRFSGHQFPNYSSELNVNALLLGDSALYLCASSLGLAGLTDTQYFGPGTRLTVL.

The V gene is TRBV6-5, the J gene TRBJ1-6; unclear D gene. This CDR3 has 14 residues. Trimming shortened V by 2 bases and J by 0 bases, and 2 bases separated the two germline ends. The germline CDR1 and CDR2 sequences are MNHEY and SVGAGI. CDR3 DNA sequence: TGTGCCAGCAGTTACAGCTCCTATAATTCACCCCTCCACTTT. Encoded protein: CASSYSSYNSPLHF.

This clone was seen once. This rearrangement joins TRBV5-1 to TRBJ2-1, with D unresolved. V was pared by 1 base and J by 1 base, with 6 bases between. The CDR3 has 14 residues. CDR1 is SGHRS and CDR2 is YFSETQ in the germline V gene. The CDR3 loop reads CASSLRASYNEQFF. CDR3 sequence (DNA): TGCGCCAGCAGCTTGCGCGCTTCCTACAATGAGCAGTTCTTC.

V and J are TRBV29-1 and TRBJ1-1, with unresolved D. Germline values: CDR1 SQVTM, CDR2 ANQGSEA. This CDR3 comprises 13 residues. V dropped 1 base and J dropped 5 bases, with 11 bases sitting between them. This chain's CDR3 is CSVEGGFGTEAFF. CDR3 DNA sequence: TGCAGCGTTGAAGGGGGATTTGGAACTGAAGCTTTCTTT.

The V call is TRBV28, the J call TRBJ2-1; D might be TRBD1 (5 bases). Trimming took 6 bases from V and 5 from J, leaving 11 bases between them. The CDR3 covers 13 residues. In germline, CDR1 is MDHEN, CDR2 SYDVKM. CDR3 coding DNA: TGTGCCAGCAGATGGGGCGGACACAATGAGCAGTTCTTC. Amino acids: CASRWGGHNEQFF.